This TCR beta chain was captured in a study of cytomegalovirus exposure and HLA in healthy donors. About the research overall: In a later analysis, it was reported that the roughly 130 validation repertoires had been produced on the same platform as the 500 to 850 repertoires belonging to the first cohort. Findings and limits, study-wide: Researchers counted around 170 TCR beta chains as cytomegalovirus-associated. In the roughly 110 validation repertoires, just under 95% of cluster scores exceeded 0, per a later analysis. A few of the chains that were CMV-associated were confirmed in vitro to be specific for CMV antigens.

The table came from immunoSEQ multiplex PCR; TCRdb's copy has only in-frame clones and leaves some out. Of fewer than 150,000 clones listed, approximately 82% were seen once; the top ten hold 25% to 30%. The germline gives CDR1 SGHRS, CDR2 YFSETQ. This CDR3 is 18 amino acids long. The trim removed 0 bases at V and 2 bases at J, leaving 11 bases unmatched. Turning to this clone: Its antigen is not identified.

The V call is TRBV5-1, the J call TRBJ2-5, with 9 positions matching TRBD1. Specimen: PBMCs. The sequence came from a man aged 25 to 45 in good health and CMV-seropositive. The CDR3 nucleotides are TGCGCCAGCAGCTTGGGACAGGGGGTAGGAGGTCGACAAGAGACCCAGTACTTC. Translated: CASSLGQGVGGRQETQYF. The variable domain in full, with the rest retrieved from reference TRBV5-1 and TRBJ2-5, is KAGVTQTPRYLIKTRGQQVTLSCSPISGHRSVSWYQQTPGQGLQFLFEYFSETQRNKGNFPGRFSGRQFSNSRSEMNVSTLELGDSALYLCASSLGQGVGGRQETQYFGPGTRLLVL.